These 30 T cell receptor beta chains share one sample of origin, sequenced in a study of vaccination effects on CD4 cells after COVID-19 (dated by TCRdb to the early 2020s). Library creation used the immunoSEQ multiplex PCR assay. TCRdb mirrors the immuneACCESS table, restricted to in-frame sequences. Some clones are absent from its copies; in checked studies, under half trace to an unresolved V gene, and the reason for the others is unknown. The sample table contains tens of thousands of clones; only one count was recorded for around 80% of them. Around 5.5% of the sample belongs to the ten largest clones. These receptors' targets are unknown. To identify antigen-specific CD4+ T cell clonotypes by their expansion, the ViraFEST assay first stimulated PBMC with viral peptide pools and then applied TCR sequencing. After about 10 days of culture, CD4+ T cells were isolated with the EasySep CD4+ T cell isolation kit. Convalescent patients had PCR-confirmed SARS-CoV-2 infection between March and December 2020, before Alpha, Beta and Delta variants emerged in the United States.

The starting material was CD4+ T cells from PBMCs cultured with HIV peptides, obtained before COVID-19 vaccination. In the paper's terms, the cell subset or site label means: HIV-1 Nef peptide pool negative control/reference culture. The receptor source for this set is a human donor who had a prior SARS-CoV-2 infection.

J is TRBJ2-7 and V is TRBV6-5; perhaps TRBD2 as D (6 bases). This CDR3 comprises 13 residues. Germline loops: CDR1 MNHEY, CDR2 SVGAGI. V lost 9 bases to trimming and J lost 7 bases, with 19 bases between them. DNA of the CDR3: TGTGCCAGTCGACTAGTAGGTGATTCGGAGCAGTACTTC. It encodes CASRLVGDSEQYF.

The rearrangement links TRBV25-1 to TRBJ2-7; 12 bases map to TRBD2. The J segment lost 7 bases and the V segment lost 2 bases, leaving 15 bases of the junction unmatched. Germline V gene sequence: CDR1 MGHDK, CDR2 SYGVNS. The CDR3 sequence is 18 residues long. The CDR3 nucleotides are TGTGCCAGCAGTGAAAGGGACACCGGGACTAGCGGGCTGAGGGAGCAGTACTTC. This gives the protein CASSERDTGTSGLREQYF.

The chain recombines TRBV5-8 with TRBJ2-7; unclear D gene. This CDR3 has 14 amino acids. V gave up 0 bases and J gave up 0 bases, with 7 bases separating them. The V gene's germline CDR1 is SGHTS and CDR2 YDEGEE. CDR3 sequence reads: CASSLAAHSYEQYF. As DNA, the CDR3 is TGTGCCAGCAGCTTGGCGGCACACTCCTACGAGCAGTACTTC.

This clone was recorded a few times. The chain combines TRBV7-2 with TRBJ1-2; D unclear. There are 14 residues in the CDR3. Germline V gene sequence: CDR1 SGHTA, CDR2 FQGNSA. The ends were cut back, 2 bases at V and 8 bases at J, with 15 bases in the middle. The CDR3 DNA sequence: TGTGCCAGCAGCTTACAAGGCAGACGGTGGGGCTACACCTTC. Encoded protein: CASSLQGRRWGYTF.

V gene TRBV6-5 combines with J gene TRBJ1-2, with D possibly matching TRBD1 (5 bases). The CDR3 totals 13 residues. V was shortened by 6 bases and J by 5 bases, with 13 bases between the two germline ends. Germline CDR1 reads MNHEY; CDR2 reads SVGAGI. The CDR3 nucleotides are TGTGCCAGCAGGCGGGACGGCAGTTATGGCTACACCTTC. It codes for CASRRDGSYGYTF.

Written as DNA, the CDR3 is TGTGCCAGCAGTTTGACTAGCGGGAGTGTGACAGATACGCAGTATTTT. This encodes CASSLTSGSVTDTQYF. The rearrangement links TRBV28 to TRBJ2-3, with 12 bases identical to TRBD2. J gave up 3 bases and V 3 bases, and 4 bases lay outside the gene matches. The germline V gene has CDR1 MDHEN and CDR2 SYDVKM. This CDR3 has 16 residues.

This clone showed up just a few times. The chain recombines TRBV5-4 with TRBJ2-3, with unresolved D. V dropped 0 bases and J dropped 2 bases, with 13 bases sitting between them. This CDR3 has 16 amino acids. Germline V lookup: CDR1 SGHNT, CDR2 YYREEE (reference sequence). For the CDR3, the DNA is TGTGCCAGCAGCTTGGTGGGCGCTCAAAACACAGATACGCAGTATTTT. As protein: CASSLVGAQNTDTQYF.

This clone has more than one count but fewer than ten. The chain combines TRBV4-2 with TRBJ2-1; D ambiguous. Germline-derived CDR1 and CDR2 are LGHNA and YNFKEQ. The CDR3 length is 13 residues. Trimming removed 0 bases from V and 13 bases from J, with 13 bases in between. The DNA for the CDR3 is TGTGCCAGCAGCCAAGAGTGGTCTAATCTCCAGTTCTTC. It specifies CASSQEWSNLQFF.

V usage is TRBV9 and J usage is TRBJ2-1, with D unresolved. This CDR3 has 14 residues. Trimming removed 0 bases at V and 1 base at J, with 5 bases between. Germline CDR1 is SGDLS and CDR2 is YYNGEE. DNA of the CDR3: TGTGCCAGCAGCGTAGAGAGTTCCTACAATGAGCAGTTCTTC. Protein sequence: CASSVESSYNEQFF.

This clone was counted a few times. The V and J genes are TRBV6-5 and TRBJ1-4, with D unclear. Between the trimmed V and J ends, which lost 8 bases and 4 bases, there was a span of 8 bases. The CDR3 is 12 residues long. The germline V gene encodes CDR1 MNHEY and CDR2 SVGAGI. CDR3: CASRTINEKLFF. CDR3 DNA sequence: TGTGCCAGCCGAACGATTAATGAAAAACTGTTTTTT.

This clone was seen only a few times. V and J are TRBV7-3 and TRBJ2-7; D might be TRBD1 (5 bases). The CDR3 loop spans 13 amino acids. The V gene's germline CDR1 is SGHTA and CDR2 FQGTGA. Trimming removed 5 bases from V and 0 bases from J, with 8 bases in between. CDR3 nucleotides: TGTGCCAGCAGCAAGACAGACTCCTACGAGCAGTACTTC. Translation gives CASSKTDSYEQYF.

The DNA for the CDR3 is TGTGCCAGCAGTGAAGCCAAGTATGGCTACACCTTC. It translates to CASSEAKYGYTF. The chain combines TRBV2 with TRBJ1-2; D remains ambiguous. Germline V lookup: CDR1 SNHLY, CDR2 FYNNEI. The CDR3 sequence is 12 residues long. V was clipped by 0 bases and J by 5 bases, with 4 bases between them. The full variable domain, rest sourced from reference TRBV2 and TRBJ1-2, is EPEVTQTPSHQVTQMGQEVILRCVPISNHLYFYWYRQILGQKVEFLVSFYNNEISEKSEIFDDQFSVERPDGSNFTLKIRSTKLEDSAMYFCASSEAKYGYTFGSGTRLTVV.

The chain joins TRBV7-2 to TRBJ2-3; TRBD2 agrees at 7 bases. Germline assignment: CDR1 SGHTA and CDR2 FQGNSA. V lost 2 bases and J lost 5; bases outside the gene matches: 7. The CDR3 loop spans 15 amino acids. CDR3 sequence (DNA): TGTGCCAGCAGCTTAAACGGGAGGCCACGAGATACGCAGTATTTT. Encoded protein: CASSLNGRPRDTQYF.

The chain uses TRBV30 and TRBJ2-3, with TRBD2 matching over 10 bases. CDR1 is GTSNPN and CDR2 is SVGIG in the germline V gene (reference sequence). J lost 6 bases, V lost 3 bases, and 3 bases had no gene match. CDR3 length equals 13 residues. CDR3 amino acids: CAWRTSGIDTQYF. CDR3 sequence (DNA): TGTGCCTGGAGAACTAGCGGGATTGATACGCAGTATTTT.

This rearrangement joins TRBV11-3 to TRBJ1-4; the D is unclear. V was trimmed by 5 bases and J by 0 bases, leaving 13 bases between them. Germline CDR1 and CDR2: SGHNT and YENEEA. The CDR3 covers 16 residues. The CDR3 nucleotides are TGTGCCAGCAGCCCGGGAGGGCGTGCAACTAATGAAAAACTGTTTTTT. It yields the protein CASSPGGRATNEKLFF.

The chain couples TRBV4-2 to TRBJ2-7; 7 nucleotides line up with TRBD1. The junction had 4 bases not matched to a gene; V was cut back by 2 bases and J by 0 bases. The CDR3 is 15 amino acids. Germline V gives CDR1 LGHNA, CDR2 YNFKEQ. This CDR3 is CASSQRTGSSYEQYF. DNA for the CDR3: TGTGCCAGCAGCCAAAGGACAGGTAGCTCCTACGAGCAGTACTTC.

The chain links TRBV14 to TRBJ2-3, with D uncertain. From germline, CDR1 is SGHDN and CDR2 FVKESK. Trimming stripped 10 bases from V and 4 bases from J, with 18 bases between. CDR3 length equals 14 residues. The CDR3 is CATEDLSSADTQYF. CDR3 DNA sequence: TGTGCCACCGAGGACCTTTCTAGTGCAGATACGCAGTATTTT.

The V gene is TRBV24-1, the J gene TRBJ2-4; D may be TRBD1 or TRBD2 (5 bases each). This CDR3 is built from 12 residues. Germline CDR1 reads KGHDR; CDR2 reads SFDVKD. Trimming removed 7 bases at V and 5 bases at J, with 8 bases between. The CDR3 protein is CATSRDENIQYF. The CDR3 bases are TGTGCCACCAGCAGGGACGAAAACATTCAGTACTTC.

The J gene is TRBJ2-5, the V gene TRBV19; D uncertain. The CDR3 totals 15 residues. The V gene lost 3 bases and the J gene lost 3 bases, with 14 bases spanning the gap. Germline V CDR1 and CDR2: LNHDA, SQIVND (reference sequence). The CDR3 loop is CASSITLGRKETQYF. CDR3 coding DNA: TGTGCCAGTAGTATTACCCTCGGCAGGAAAGAGACCCAGTACTTC.

The chain employs TRBV10-3 and TRBJ1-1, with D possibly TRBD1 on 5 matching bases. The germline gives CDR1 ENHRY, CDR2 SYGVKD. The CDR3 spans 13 residues. The ends were cut back, 6 bases at V and 1 base at J, with 9 bases in the middle. DNA of the CDR3: TGTGCCATCAGGGGGGGTGAGAACACTGAAGCTTTCTTT. Residues: CAIRGGENTEAFF.

V gene TRBV7-2 combines with J gene TRBJ2-3; weak D call: TRBD2 (6 bases). This CDR3 is built from 15 residues. Germline CDR1 SGHTA, CDR2 FQGNSA. Trimming took off 3 bases at V and 3 bases at J, with 13 bases between the two ends. Here the CDR3 DNA reads TGTGCCAGCAGCTTTGGACTACCAGGGACAGATACGCAGTATTTT. Residues: CASSFGLPGTDTQYF. Using reference TRBV7-2 and TRBJ2-3 for the parts outside the CDR3, the full variable domain is GAGVSQSPSNKVTEKGKDVELRCDPISGHTALYWYRQSLGQGLEFLIYFQGNSAPDKSGLPSDRFSAERTGGSVSTLTIQRTQQEDSAVYLCASSFGLPGTDTQYFGPGTRLTVL.

The gene calls are TRBV15 and TRBJ1-5; TRBD1 matches 7 bases. The V gene's germline CDR1 is LNHNV and CDR2 YYDKDF (reference sequence). V was clipped by 4 bases and J by 5 bases; unmatched bases: 5. This CDR3 comprises 14 residues. The CDR3, as DNA: TGTGCCACCAGCAAGACAGGGTCGGATCAGCCCCAGCATTTT. This codes for CATSKTGSDQPQHF.

The rearrangement links TRBV3-1 (or the pseudogene TRBV3-2) to TRBJ1-1, with a weak D call TRBD1 (5 bases). The V and J ends lost 6 bases and 6 bases respectively, with 8 bases between them. Germline V gene lookup returns CDR1 LGHDT and CDR2 YNNKEL (reference sequence). CDR3 length: 11 amino acids. The CDR3 DNA follows: TGTGCCAGCAGTCGGGGGGCTGAAGCTTTCTTT. Its protein product is CASSRGAEAFF.

This clone was observed once. This rearrangement joins TRBV5-8 to TRBJ2-2, with 12 positions matching TRBD2. The germline V gene has CDR1 SGHTS and CDR2 YDEGEE. The CDR3 length is 17 residues. The V and J ends lost 3 bases and 7 bases, in that order; junction bases with no gene match: 10. CDR3 protein: CASSSRLAGDVFGELFF. As DNA, the CDR3 is TGTGCCAGCAGCTCCAGACTAGCGGGAGATGTTTTCGGGGAGCTGTTTTTT. Looking up the rest from reference TRBV5-8 and TRBJ2-2 gives the full variable domain: EAGVTQSPTHLIKTRGQQATLRCSPISGHTSVYWYQQALGLGLQFLLWYDEGEERNRGNFPPRFSGRQFPNYSSELNVNALELEDSALYLCASSSRLAGDVFGELFFGEGSRLTVL.

V and J are TRBV7-2 and TRBJ2-3; no firm D call. Germline V gene sequence: CDR1 SGHTA, CDR2 FQGNSA. The V gene lost 5 bases and the J gene lost 4 bases, with 7 bases spanning the gap. This CDR3 is 12 amino acids long. CDR3 protein: CASSAYSDTQYF. CDR3 DNA: TGTGCCAGCAGCGCATATTCAGATACGCAGTATTTT.

This chain links TRBV6-5 with TRBJ2-2, with TRBD1 matching over 8 bases. The CDR3 spans 15 residues. Germline assignment: CDR1 MNHEY and CDR2 SVGAGI. V lost 7 bases and J lost 3; bases outside the gene matches: 7. The CDR3 nucleotides read TGTGCCAGCACGGCGGAACAGGGGGACACCGGGGAGCTGTTTTTT. Translated: CASTAEQGDTGELFF.

The gene calls are TRBV30 and TRBJ2-7; perhaps D is TRBD1 or TRBD2 (5 bases each). Germline-derived CDR1 and CDR2 are GTSNPN and SVGIG (reference sequence). Trimming took off 2 bases at V and 3 bases at J, with 14 bases between the two ends. This CDR3 is 14 amino acids long. As DNA, the CDR3 is TGTGCCTGGAGTTCTTTAGTGGGGGTCTACGAGCAGTACTTC. It yields the protein CAWSSLVGVYEQYF.

The CDR3 sequence is CASSRQTRDLSSYEQYF. The DNA for the CDR3 is TGTGCCAGCAGCCGACAGACCCGGGACTTAAGCTCCTACGAGCAGTACTTC. V is TRBV7-9 and J is TRBJ2-7; the D gene is possibly TRBD2 (6 bases). The germline V gene has CDR1 SEHNR and CDR2 FQNEAQ (reference sequence). CDR3 size: 17 residues. V was trimmed by 5 bases and J by 0 bases, leaving 20 bases between them.

This clone was picked up a small number of times. The chain couples TRBV6-1 to TRBJ2-5; the match to TRBD1 covers 7 bases. The trim removed 1 base at V and 5 bases at J, leaving 1 base unmatched. The CDR3 runs to 13 residues. The V gene's germline CDR1 is MNHNS and CDR2 SASEGT. CDR3 in DNA: TGTGCCAGCAGTGAAGACAGGGGTGAGACCCAGTACTTC. Protein product: CASSEDRGETQYF.

This clone was detected a few times. The rearrangement links TRBV7-3 to TRBJ1-2, with 11 bases that match TRBD1. The CDR3 spans 13 residues. V shed 5 bases and J 11 bases; nucleotides not matched to a gene: 7. Germline lookup yields CDR1 SGHTA and CDR2 FQGTGA. The CDR3 loop is CASSPDRGQRYTF. The CDR3 DNA follows: TGTGCCAGCAGCCCGGACAGGGGGCAGAGGTACACCTTC.